This entry describes one T cell receptor beta chain. This sample is part of a study of T cells after yellow fever vaccination. Trimming took 3 bases from V and 1 from J, leaving 13 bases between them. CDR3 length: 15 amino acids. In germline, CDR1 is KGHSH, CDR2 LQKENI. 5'RACE template switching added a universal primer site and UMIs to TCR cDNA. TCRdb independently ran MiXCR on the 5' RACE reads; one entry per CDR3 protein. Of some 500,000 distinct CDR3 sequences in the sample, roughly 13% are singletons; the top ten hold over 12%. The TCR was taken from a man between 25 and 39 years old who received the YFV17D yellow fever vaccine. This chain joins TRBV18 and TRBJ2-7, with no clear D. The sequenced sample was PBMCs, obtained on the day of the yellow fever booster vaccination. The CDR3 reads CASSPGGPVSYEQYF. CDR3 bases: TGTGCCAGCTCACCTGGTGGACCGGTATCCTACGAGCAGTACTTC.